This T cell receptor (beta chain) comes out of a study of PD-1 blockade in classical Hodgkin lymphoma. General study findings and limits: Healthy donors were reported to have higher baseline TCR diversity than newly diagnosed patients.

Only in-frame clones appear in the TCRdb table, and some are missing; sequencing was by immunoSEQ multiplex PCR. The data contain 50,000 to 65,000 clones, about 90% of them seen just once; the ten biggest clones take up 9% to 12%. The time point denotes: cycle 4 day 1 (C4D1), after five to seven weeks of nivolumab. All patients relapsed after autologous stem cell transplantation, and brentuximab vedotin exposure varied. As concerns this clone: As yet, its antigen is unknown.

V dropped 0 bases and J dropped 4; count of bases not matched to a gene: 5. The CDR3 is 15 residues long. Per germline, CDR1 SGHRS and CDR2 YFSETQ. The clonotype was recovered from a human donor with classical Hodgkin lymphoma. The V call is TRBV5-1, the J call TRBJ2-3; 7 positions match TRBD1. The specimen was peripheral blood mononuclear cells (PBMCs), collected before the fourth cycle of nivolumab. CDR3 sequence reads: CASSLGDREPDTQYF. The CDR3, as DNA: TGCGCCAGCAGCTTGGGGGACAGAGAACCAGATACGCAGTATTTT.